These T cell receptor beta chains were read from a single sample in a study of shared clonotypes between healthy human individuals. Only in-frame clones appear in the TCRdb table, and some are missing; sequencing was by immunoSEQ multiplex PCR. The profile shows under 600,000 clones, about 98% of them singletons. The sequenced sample consisted of naive CD8+ T cells sorted from blood. These TCRs come from a man younger than 45 in good health. Each CDR3 is given with its conserved first and last residue. A D gene is named only where the DNA matches it firmly. A clone size is listed for some rows: how often the clone was seen (once, few, many), or a class if it is expanded.

>TRBD1|TRBJ2-1|once|TRBV6-1
CASSIFRDRGFF
TGTGCCAGCAGCATTTTCCGGGACAGGGGTTTCTTC
>TRBD2|TRBJ2-7|NA|TRBV27
CASSSGTSWSYEQYF
TGTGCCAGCAGTTCAGGGACTAGCTGGTCCTACGAGCAGTACTTC
>NA|TRBJ2-7|once|TRBV9
CASSVAGTEKYEQYF
TGTGCCAGCAGCGTAGCAGGGACGGAAAAGTACGAGCAGTACTTC
>TRBD1|TRBJ1-5|NA|TRBV5-4
CASSSGQGNQPQHF
TGTGCCAGCAGCTCGGGACAGGGCAATCAGCCCCAGCATTTT
>TRBD1|TRBJ1-3|NA|TRBV7-6
CASSFSGTGLYSGNTIYF
TGTGCCAGCAGCTTCTCCGGGACAGGGTTATATTCGGGAAACACCATATATTTT
>NA|TRBJ2-7|NA|TRBV5-5
CASSNPGHISSYEQYF
TGTGCCAGCAGCAATCCGGGACATATAAGCTCCTACGAGCAGTACTTC
>NA|TRBJ2-1|NA|TRBV7-9
CASSWGVPYNEQFF
TGTGCCAGCAGCTGGGGGGTCCCCTACAATGAGCAGTTCTTC
>TRBD1|TRBJ2-1|NA|TRBV27
CASSSSGTGIPNEQFF
TGTGCCAGCAGTTCCTCCGGGACAGGGATCCCGAATGAGCAGTTCTTC
>TRBD2|TRBJ2-3|NA|TRBV11-2
CASTSPQNPTGGTDTQYF
TGTGCCAGCACGTCCCCCCAAAACCCCACGGGAGGAACAGATACGCAGTATTTT
>NA|TRBJ2-2|NA|TRBV7-8
CASKTAALGELFF
TGTGCCAGCAAAACAGCCGCGCTCGGGGAGCTGTTTTTT
>NA|TRBJ2-1|NA|TRBV19
CASEGESSYNEQFF
TGTGCCAGTGAGGGGGAAAGCTCCTACAATGAGCAGTTCTTC
>NA|TRBJ1-1|NA|TRBV12-5
CASGFPGSTEAFF
TGTGCTAGTGGTTTCCCAGGGAGCACTGAAGCTTTCTTT
>TRBD1|TRBJ2-5|NA|TRBV11-2
CASSSLALSTWDREETQYF
TGTGCCAGCAGCTCACTAGCCCTCTCTACGTGGGACAGGGAGGAGACCCAGTACTTC
>TRBD1|TRBJ1-2|few|TRBV5-4
CASSFWDRVAYGYTF
TGTGCCAGCAGCTTTTGGGACAGGGTGGCCTATGGCTACACCTTC
>TRBD2|TRBJ2-2|once|TRBV14
CASSQVSGRTGELFF
TGTGCCAGCAGCCAAGTTAGCGGGAGAACCGGGGAGCTGTTTTTT
>NA|TRBJ2-2|NA|TRBV7-7
CASSLAVDNTGELFF
TGTGCTAGCAGCTTAGCGGTGGATAACACCGGGGAGCTGTTTTTT
>TRBD1|TRBJ1-1|NA|TRBV23-1
CASSQSDGQGMKEGEAFF
TGCGCCAGCAGTCAATCCGACGGACAGGGGATGAAAGAGGGTGAAGCTTTCTTT
>TRBD2|TRBJ2-7|NA|TRBV29-1
CSVETSGSYEQYF
TGCAGCGTTGAAACTAGCGGGAGTTACGAGCAGTACTTC
>TRBD2|TRBJ2-1|NA|TRBV30
CAWDNLAGGPDSYNEQFF
TGTGCCTGGGATAATCTAGCGGGAGGTCCAGATTCCTACAATGAGCAGTTCTTC
>TRBD2|TRBJ2-7|NA|TRBV10-2
CASRDPPSGRSEQYF
TGCGCCAGCAGAGACCCACCTAGCGGGCGGTCCGAGCAGTACTTC
>NA|TRBJ2-2|NA|TRBV27
CASSLEMNTGELFF
TGTGCCAGCAGTTTGGAGATGAACACCGGGGAGCTGTTTTTT
>NA|TRBJ1-5|once|TRBV11-2
CASSLTFGSNQPQHF
TGTGCCAGCAGCTTGACTTTCGGGTCCAATCAGCCCCAGCATTTT
>NA|TRBJ2-1|NA|TRBV13
CASSLMSREPYNEQFF
TGTGCCAGCAGCTTAATGTCCAGGGAGCCCTACAATGAGCAGTTCTTC
>TRBD1|TRBJ2-7|once|TRBV28
CASSLDRMIYEQYF
TGTGCCAGCAGCTTGGACAGGATGATATACGAGCAGTACTTC
>NA|TRBJ1-1|NA|TRBV7-9
CASSPGSNTEAFF
TGTGCCAGCAGCCCCGGATCGAACACTGAAGCTTTCTTT
>NA|TRBJ2-7|NA|TRBV15
CATSPGYEQYF
TGTGCCACCTCTCCTGGGTACGAGCAGTACTTC
>TRBD1|TRBJ1-1|NA|TRBV7-9
CASSPGQGVNTEAFF
TGTGCCAGCAGCCCGGGACAGGGGGTGAACACTGAAGCTTTCTTT
>NA|TRBJ2-7|NA|TRBV7-9
CASSLVAGVLAYEQYF
TGTGCCAGCAGCTTAGTTGCAGGGGTGTTAGCCTACGAGCAGTACTTC
>NA|TRBJ2-1|NA|TRBV6-6
CASSYGAVGLFF
TGTGCCAGCAGTTACGGGGCAGTAGGTCTGTTCTTC
>NA|TRBJ1-3|NA|TRBV30
CAWSVDLNSGNTIYF
TGTGCCTGGAGTGTAGATTTGAACTCTGGAAACACCATATATTTT
>NA|TRBJ1-5|NA|TRBV15
CATSRQVGGQPQHF
TGTGCCACCAGCAGACAGGTGGGCGGTCAGCCCCAGCATTTT
>NA|TRBJ2-1|NA|TRBV7-8
CASSTSYRDLRGNEQFF
TGTGCCAGCAGCACCTCATACAGGGACCTCCGGGGTAATGAGCAGTTCTTC
>TRBD1|TRBJ2-5|NA|TRBV5-5
CASSTGQGRETQYF
TGTGCCAGCAGCACCGGACAGGGGCGAGAGACCCAGTACTTC
>NA|TRBJ1-5|NA|TRBV11-2
CASSLARESQPQHF
TGTGCCAGCAGCTTAGCCAGGGAGAGTCAGCCCCAGCATTTT
>NA|TRBJ2-7|NA|TRBV7-9
CAEQAGNDDEQYF
TGTGCAGAACAGGCGGGAAATGACGACGAGCAGTACTTC
>NA|TRBJ2-7|NA|TRBV6-6
CASSYRVEGPSYEQYF
TGTGCCAGCAGTTACCGAGTTGAGGGTCCCTCCTACGAGCAGTACTTC
>NA|TRBJ2-5|NA|TRBV7-9
CASSLAIDGKTQYF
TGTGCCAGCAGCTTAGCTATAGATGGAAAGACCCAGTACTTC
>TRBD2|TRBJ2-1|NA|TRBV29-1
CSVTGLAGGPNYNEQFF
TGCAGCGTTACGGGACTAGCGGGAGGGCCGAACTACAATGAGCAGTTCTTC
>TRBD1|TRBJ1-1|NA|TRBV29-1
CSGSDRANTEAFF
TGCAGCGGGAGTGACAGGGCGAACACTGAAGCTTTCTTT
>TRBD1|TRBJ1-1|NA|TRBV4-1
CASSHSGGGTEAFF
TGCGCCAGCAGTCACTCAGGGGGAGGCACTGAAGCTTTCTTT
>NA|TRBJ1-1|once|TRBV7-6
CASSLEPGGGTEAFF
TGTGCCAGCAGCTTAGAGCCCGGAGGAGGCACTGAAGCTTTCTTT
>NA|TRBJ1-1|NA|TRBV5-6
CASSLERGWDTEAFF
TGTGCCAGCAGCTTGGAGAGGGGGTGGGACACTGAAGCTTTCTTT
>NA|TRBJ1-5|NA|TRBV30
CAWTPKGGGQPQHF
TGTGCCTGGACCCCAAAAGGGGGAGGGCAGCCCCAGCATTTT
>TRBD2|TRBJ2-1|NA|TRBV6-5
CASSYSGLAGNNEQFF
TGTGCCAGCAGTTACTCGGGACTAGCGGGGAACAATGAGCAGTTCTTC
>NA|TRBJ2-5|NA|TRBV7-2
CASSPDPGPRETQYF
TGTGCCAGCAGCCCTGACCCGGGCCCCCGCGAGACCCAGTACTTC
>NA|TRBJ2-7|NA|TRBV7-9
CASSLESSYEQYF
TGTGCCAGCAGCTTAGAGTCCTCCTACGAGCAGTACTTC
>NA|TRBJ2-1|NA|TRBV9
CASSDAAVSYNEQFF
TGTGCCAGCAGCGACGCGGCGGTTTCCTACAATGAGCAGTTCTTC
>TRBD1|TRBJ1-3|NA|TRBV5-6
CASSLQGAGNTIYF
TGTGCCAGCAGCTTACAGGGGGCTGGAAACACCATATATTTT
>NA|TRBJ2-1|NA|TRBV29-1
CSANVLGEQFF
TGCAGCGCTAATGTGCTCGGTGAGCAGTTCTTC
>NA|TRBJ2-7|NA|TRBV29-1
CSVEGRTGGSYEQYF
TGCAGCGTTGAGGGTAGGACAGGAGGGTCCTACGAGCAGTACTTC
>TRBD1|TRBJ1-1|NA|TRBV5-1
CASSPGDREVDTEAFF
TGCGCCAGCAGCCCTGGGGACAGGGAGGTCGACACTGAAGCTTTCTTT
>NA|TRBJ1-2|NA|TRBV7-2
CASSRHSMGDYGYTF
TGTGCCAGCAGCCGTCACAGTATGGGAGACTATGGCTACACCTTC
>NA|TRBJ2-1|NA|TRBV9
CASGLGNEQFF
TGTGCCAGCGGCCTTGGGAATGAGCAGTTCTTC